One T cell receptor beta chain is described in this entry. The table came from immunoSEQ multiplex PCR; TCRdb's copy has only in-frame clones and leaves some out. The sample records nearly 11,000 clones, over 80% being singletons. These data originate in a study of follicular helper T cells after annual influenza vaccination. The receptor comes from an adult who received the influenza vaccine. The sample consisted of CXCR5- memory CD4+ T cells sorted from blood, taken 6 weeks after influenza vaccination.

CDR3 loop: CASKRHQAGELFF. Written as DNA, the CDR3 is TGTGCCAGCAAAAGGCACCAGGCCGGGGAGCTGTTTTTT. The rearrangement links TRBV28 to TRBJ2-2; D is undetermined. Germline V gives CDR1 MDHEN, CDR2 SYDVKM. V was trimmed by 7 bases and J by 6 bases, leaving 12 bases between them. CDR3 length equals 13 residues.